What follows is one T cell receptor beta chain and its context. Attachment of unique molecular identifiers was made to individual cDNA molecules. TCRdb passed the 5' RACE reads through MiXCR, listing each CDR3 protein once. This table has under 65,000 distinct CDR3 sequences, roughly 12% appearing once. The CDR3 extends over 12 amino acids. CDR1 is DFQATT and CDR2 is SNEGSKA in the germline V gene (reference sequence). The ends lost 6 bases at V and 1 base at J; junction bases unmatched: 2. The sample originates from a study of early T cells in non-severe SARS-CoV-2 infection. Study-level information: Whole-blood bulk RNA, unsorted, was sequenced, and chains were unpaired.

This sequence was found in an adult who was a healthcare worker with PCR-confirmed SARS-CoV-2 infection or an uninfected control (not recorded which). This rearrangement joins TRBV20-1 to TRBJ1-1; 7 nucleotides agree with TRBD1. Sequencing was carried out using whole blood. CDR3 in DNA: TGCAGTGCCAGGGACAGGAACACTGAAGCTTTCTTT. Translating gives CSARDRNTEAFF.